The source of this T cell receptor beta chain is a study of blood T cells in healthy people across ages. This clonotype came up many times. With a J-beta primer mix and a sample-barcoded 5' primer, a second PCR ran roughly 6 to 11 cycles. MiXCR, applied by TCRdb to the 5' RACE reads, yields one record per CDR3 protein. This table has about 680,000 distinct CDR3 sequences, over 45% appearing once. The source is a woman aged 55-70 years in good health. Sequences were obtained from blood.

The CDR3: CASSQEGGRSYNEQFF. In nucleotides, the CDR3 is TGCGCCAGCAGCCAAGAGGGCGGGAGGTCCTACAATGAGCAGTTCTTC. The chain joins TRBV4-3 to TRBJ2-1; 8 bases are shared with TRBD2. The CDR3 covers 16 residues. V lost 0 bases and J lost 1; bases outside the gene matches: 2. Germline CDR1 is LGHNA and CDR2 is YSLEER.